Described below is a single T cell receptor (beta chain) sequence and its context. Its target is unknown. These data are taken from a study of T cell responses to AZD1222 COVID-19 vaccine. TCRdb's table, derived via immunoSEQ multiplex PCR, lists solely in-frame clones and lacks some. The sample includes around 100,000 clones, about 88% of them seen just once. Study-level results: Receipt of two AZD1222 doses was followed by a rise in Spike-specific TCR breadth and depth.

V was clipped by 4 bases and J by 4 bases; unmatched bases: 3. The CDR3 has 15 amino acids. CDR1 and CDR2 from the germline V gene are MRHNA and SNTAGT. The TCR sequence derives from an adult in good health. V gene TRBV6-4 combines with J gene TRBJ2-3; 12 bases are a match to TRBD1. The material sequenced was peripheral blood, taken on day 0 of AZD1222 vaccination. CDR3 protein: CASSAGTGGADTQYF. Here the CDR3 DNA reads TGTGCCAGCAGTGCCGGGACAGGGGGCGCAGATACGCAGTATTTT.